This T cell receptor (beta chain) was recorded in a study of preoperative IRX-2 immunotherapy in early breast cancer. As to treatment: preoperative locoregional IRX-2 cytokine immunotherapy. Samples came from a phase Ib trial of preoperative locoregional IRX-2 cytokine immunotherapy. V shed 4 bases, J shed 6 bases, and the junction held 1 base outside the gene matches. The CDR3 consists of 12 residues. Germline assignment: CDR1 SGHRS and CDR2 YFSETQ. Generated by immunoSEQ multiplex PCR, the TCRdb table keeps only in-frame clones and is missing some. Altogether about 67,000 clones are present, roughly 95% being singletons, with the ten largest covering about 1.8%.

This rearrangement joins TRBV5-1 to TRBJ1-2, with 9 bases matching TRBD1. The receptor's source is a human donor with breast cancer. Sample collection was performed from a patient treated with IRX-2 immunotherapy. In DNA, the CDR3 is TGCGCCAGCAGCAGGACAGGGGATGGCTACACCTTC. It codes for CASSRTGDGYTF.